This TCR beta chain derives from a study of OX40 agonist ivuxolimab in advanced cancers. At the level of the study: Six ivuxolimab dose levels, 0.01 to 10 mg/kg, were given intravenously every 2 weeks.

V lost 3 bases to trimming and J lost 0 bases; unmatched junction nucleotides: 7. The germline gives CDR1 WSHSY, CDR2 SAAADI. The CDR3 is made up of 16 amino acids. The table came from immunoSEQ multiplex PCR; TCRdb's copy has only in-frame clones and leaves some out. The profile covers about 53,000 clones, with 70% to 85% appearing a single time and less than 15% taken by the ten largest. This sample comprised CD4+ or CD8+ T cells sorted from blood, obtained in a trial of the OX40 agonist ivuxolimab. The V gene is TRBV10-2, the J gene TRBJ2-7; 8 positions match TRBD1. This receptor was obtained from an adult with an advanced solid tumor such as melanoma, head and neck, liver or kidney cancer. The CDR3 spells CASSDPGQGRSYEQYF. CDR3 DNA sequence: TGCGCCAGCAGTGACCCTGGACAGGGTCGCTCCTACGAGCAGTACTTC.